This T cell receptor beta chain originates from a study of cytomegalovirus exposure and HLA in healthy donors. Study information: Earlier results showed roughly 110 million unique TCR beta sequences derived from 150 million to 200 million T cells. Study outcomes and limitations: Indistinguishable V segments, including TRBV6-2 and TRBV6-3, were excluded. Later analysis suggested most CMV-associated TCR beta chains were HLA-restricted.

On this clone: Its antigen remains unidentified.

Healthy people donating bone marrow made up the donors. The PCR ran on 60 Vbeta and 13 Jbeta primers. Data came from immunoSEQ multiplex PCR; TCRdb stores just in-frame clones and leaves some out. In the table there are 150,000 to 200,000 clones, 77% of which are singletons. This CDR3 has 14 amino acids. V shed 4 bases and J shed 1 base, with 10 bases lying between them. Germline V gene lookup returns CDR1 SGHTA and CDR2 FQGNSA. Material: PBMCs. This chain uses TRBV7-2 with TRBJ1-1; tentative D call: TRBD1 (5 bases). This clonotype was sampled from a woman in her 30s in good health and CMV-seropositive. CDR3: CASSWQTENTEAFF. DNA for the CDR3: TGTGCCAGCAGCTGGCAGACAGAGAACACTGAAGCTTTCTTT.